These 19 T cell receptor beta chains came from one sample sequenced in a study of shared clonotypes between healthy human individuals. Some clones are missing from TCRdb's copy, which holds only in-frame ones; the method was immunoSEQ multiplex PCR. The sample holds some 530,000 clones, almost 80% seen once. Sequencing was performed on PBMCs. The receptors were gathered from a woman in her thirties or forties in good health. Some clones in this sample may be carry-over from other donors' samples.

This clone occurred a few times. The V call is TRBV30, the J call TRBJ2-3; 16 nucleotides match TRBD2. Germline CDR1 is GTSNPN and CDR2 is SVGIG (reference sequence). J was trimmed by 7 bases and V by 4 bases; bases with no gene match: 11. The CDR3 contains 17 residues. The CDR3 region is CAWMEGLAGGPGNTQYF. For the CDR3, the DNA is TGTGCCTGGATGGAGGGACTAGCGGGAGGGCCAGGAAATACGCAGTATTTT.

The chain carries TRBV18 and TRBJ2-7, with 7 bases fitting TRBD1. Germline V gene sequence: CDR1 KGHSH, CDR2 LQKENI. The CDR3 covers 15 residues. The ends lost 3 bases at V and 6 bases at J; junction bases unmatched: 11. This chain's CDR3 is CASSPYGTDLAEQYF. CDR3 sequence (DNA): TGTGCCAGCTCACCCTACGGGACAGACCTGGCCGAGCAGTACTTC. Full variable domain (outside the CDR3, taken from reference TRBV18 and TRBJ2-7): NAGVMQNPRHLVRRRGQEARLRCSPMKGHSHVYWYRQLPEEGLKFMVYLQKENIIDESGMPKERFSAEFPKEGPSILRIQQVVRGDSAAYFCASSPYGTDLAEQYFGPGTRLTVT.

This chain links TRBV5-4 with TRBJ2-2; 13 bases map to TRBD2. This CDR3 contains 17 residues. V dropped 0 bases and J dropped 6; count of bases not matched to a gene: 5. CDR1 is SGHNT, CDR2 YYREEE, per germline (reference sequence). The CDR3 DNA reads TGTGCCAGCAGCTTGGCACTAGCGGGAGGGGCAGCCGGGGAGCTGTTTTTT. This translates into CASSLALAGGAAGELFF.

The V call is TRBV19, the J call TRBJ2-1; D remains ambiguous. CDR1 and CDR2 from the germline V gene are LNHDA and SQIVND (reference sequence). V was cut by 4 bases and J by 8 bases, with 12 bases left in between. The CDR3 runs 13 residues. The CDR3 sequence is CASSRGEGYEQFF. In DNA form, the CDR3 reads TGTGCCAGTAGTAGGGGTGAAGGGTATGAGCAGTTCTTC.

The chain joins TRBV9 to TRBJ2-3, with no clear D. Germline assignment: CDR1 SGDLS and CDR2 YYNGEE. The CDR3 runs to 14 residues. V lost 0 bases, J lost 6 bases, and 11 bases lay in between. The CDR3 sequence is CASSVVPNGDTQYF. CDR3 bases: TGTGCCAGCAGCGTAGTCCCCAACGGGGATACGCAGTATTTT.

The chain couples TRBV5-1 to TRBJ2-7, with 10 bases identical to TRBD1. The CDR3 contains 14 residues. The germline V gene has CDR1 SGHRS and CDR2 YFSETQ. The ends lost 4 bases at V and 0 bases at J; junction bases unmatched: 1. For the CDR3, the DNA is TGCGCCAGCAGCCGGGACAGGGGCTCCTACGAGCAGTACTTC. Protein product: CASSRDRGSYEQYF.

Concerning this clone: The sample holds other DNA sequences that translate to the same CDR3. This chain connects TRBV11-2 to TRBJ2-5; D unclear. Deletions cut 0 bases from V and 5 bases from J, with 7 bases between. Per germline, CDR1 SGHAT and CDR2 FQNNGV. The CDR3 consists of 13 residues. The CDR3 loop reads CASSLDPGETQYF. CDR3 nucleotide sequence: TGTGCCAGCAGCTTAGATCCTGGGGAGACCCAGTACTTC.

The gene calls are TRBV5-1 and TRBJ1-1, with 8 bases that match TRBD1. After removal of 4 bases from V and 5 bases from J, the junction contained 7 bases not matched to a gene. This CDR3 is 14 amino acids long. The germline gives CDR1 SGHRS, CDR2 YFSETQ. For the CDR3, the DNA is TGCGCCAGCAGCCCGCAGGGGGCGGGTACTGAAGCTTTCTTT. Its translation is CASSPQGAGTEAFF.

The table lists this clone with a count of one. The chain is built from TRBV5-6 and TRBJ1-1, with D perhaps matching TRBD1 (6 bases). From germline, CDR1 is SGHDT and CDR2 YYEEEE. CDR3 length: 19 residues. Between the trimmed V and J ends, which lost 2 bases and 0 bases, there was a span of 23 bases. The CDR3 DNA reads as TGTGCCAGCAGCTTAAGCGGGGTTCGATCGTCAGGGGTGAACACTGAAGCTTTCTTT. Amino acid sequence: CASSLSGVRSSGVNTEAFF.

Comments on this clone: One junction end does not reproduce the germline sequence, and a read error may be involved. Other nucleotide sequences in the sample specify the same CDR3. The chain has TRBV2 and TRBJ1-1, with D hard to call. Germline CDR1 reads SNHLY; CDR2 reads FYNNEI. This CDR3 is 13 amino acids long. CDR3 nucleotides: TGTGCAAGCAGTAGGGAGGAAAACACTGAAGCTTTCTTT. Protein product: CASSREENTEAFF.

This clone was recorded only once. CDR3 residues: CAWSLLGGGDSPLHF. The CDR3 DNA is TGTGCCTGGAGTCTCCTGGGGGGCGGTGATTCACCCCTCCACTTT. This rearrangement joins TRBV30 to TRBJ1-6; TRBD1 might be the D (6 bases). V was clipped by 2 bases and J by 8 bases, with 16 bases between them. The CDR3 length is 15 residues. In germline, CDR1 is GTSNPN, CDR2 SVGIG (reference sequence).

The chain links TRBV14 to TRBJ2-1; D remains unclear. This CDR3 has 13 amino acids. Per germline, CDR1 SGHDN and CDR2 FVKESK. Trimming shortened V by 0 bases and J by 9 bases, and 9 bases separated the two germline ends. The CDR3 sequence: CASSQDLRSEQFF. DNA of the CDR3: TGTGCCAGCAGCCAAGATCTCCGAAGTGAGCAGTTCTTC.

The chain recombines TRBV15 with TRBJ2-5; D could derive from TRBD1 or TRBD2 (5 bases each). Trimming stripped 3 bases from V and 0 bases from J, with 8 bases between. CDR3 length: 14 amino acids. The germline CDR1 and CDR2 sequences are LNHNV and YYDKDF (reference sequence). The CDR3 nucleotides read TGTGCCACCAGCAGGGGACCTAACCAAGAGACCCAGTACTTC. Translating it yields CATSRGPNQETQYF. The whole variable domain, remainder taken from reference TRBV15 and TRBJ2-5, is DAMVIQNPRYQVTQFGKPVTLSCSQTLNHNVMYWYQQKSSQAPKLLFHYYDKDFNNEADTPDNFQSRRPNTSFCFLDIRSPGLGDTAMYLCATSRGPNQETQYFGPGTRLLVL.

The V and J genes are TRBV2 and TRBJ2-7, with unresolved D. The germline CDR1 and CDR2 sequences are SNHLY and FYNNEI. V gave up 6 bases and J gave up 0 bases, with 6 bases separating them. CDR3 length: 12 amino acids. CDR3 coding DNA: TGTGCCAGCAGAAGGATCTCCTACGAGCAGTACTTC. It translates to CASRRISYEQYF.

This chain uses TRBV6-1 with TRBJ2-1; possibly TRBD1 or TRBD2 for D (5 bases each). The CDR3 runs 15 residues. CDR1 and CDR2 from the germline V gene are MNHNS and SASEGT. V dropped 4 bases and J dropped 10 bases, with 20 bases sitting between them. This CDR3 is CASSAGAGFSGEQFF. The CDR3 DNA sequence: TGTGCCAGCAGTGCCGGGGCCGGGTTTAGTGGCGAGCAGTTCTTC.

CDR3 DNA sequence: TGTGCCAGCAGGACTGCCCCGGGACGGCCGCCGAATAGCAATCAGCCCCAGCATTTT. Its protein product is CASRTAPGRPPNSNQPQHF. This chain connects TRBV28 to TRBJ1-5; D may be TRBD1 (5 bases). With 6 bases removed from V and 0 bases from J, the gap between germline ends came to 24 bases. The length of the CDR3 is 19 residues. Germline V gene data show CDR1 as MDHEN and CDR2 as SYDVKM.

This clone has only one observation. V and J are TRBV27 and TRBJ1-5; D not resolved. The CDR3 totals 15 residues. V was trimmed by 4 bases and J by 6 bases, leaving 16 bases between them. CDR1 and CDR2 from the germline V gene are MNHEY and SMNVEV (reference sequence). The CDR3, as DNA: TGTGCCAGCAGTTATAATCCCCCGGATGGTCAGCCCCAGCATTTT. Translating gives CASSYNPPDGQPQHF.

The chain joins TRBV18 to TRBJ1-1; D uncertain. CDR1 and CDR2 from the germline V gene are KGHSH and LQKENI. The CDR3 runs to 14 residues. V was clipped by 1 base and J by 1 base, with 7 bases between them. The CDR3 DNA sequence: TGTGCCAGCTCACCACTCCCGGGGAACACTGAAGCTTTCTTT. Amino acid sequence: CASSPLPGNTEAFF.

The chain employs TRBV5-4 and TRBJ2-5; 8 nucleotides line up with TRBD1. This CDR3 comprises 15 residues. CDR1 and CDR2 from the germline V gene are SGHNT and YYREEE (reference sequence). Trimming removed 4 bases from V and 5 bases from J; junction bases left unmatched: 10. The CDR3 region has the DNA TGTGCCAGCAGCCGACAGACAGGGGCAGCGGAGACCCAGTACTTC. This encodes CASSRQTGAAETQYF.